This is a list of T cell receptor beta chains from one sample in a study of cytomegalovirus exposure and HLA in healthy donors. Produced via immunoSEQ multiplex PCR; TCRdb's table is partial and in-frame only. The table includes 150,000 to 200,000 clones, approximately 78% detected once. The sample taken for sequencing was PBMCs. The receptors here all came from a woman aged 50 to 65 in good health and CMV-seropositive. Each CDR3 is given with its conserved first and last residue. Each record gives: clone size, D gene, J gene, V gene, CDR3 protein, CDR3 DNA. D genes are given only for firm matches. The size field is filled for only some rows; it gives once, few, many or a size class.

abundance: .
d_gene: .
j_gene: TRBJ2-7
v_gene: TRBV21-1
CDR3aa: CASNPGLAGGPDVGEQYF
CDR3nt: TGTGCCAGCAATCCGGGGCTAGCGGGAGGGCCCGATGTGGGCGAGCAGTACTTC

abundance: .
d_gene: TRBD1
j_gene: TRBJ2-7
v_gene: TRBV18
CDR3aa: CASSPPSRGQVEQYF
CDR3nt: TGTGCCAGCTCACCACCGTCCAGGGGGCAGGTCGAGCAGTACTTC

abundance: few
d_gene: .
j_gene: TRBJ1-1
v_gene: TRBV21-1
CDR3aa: CASIRGVISTEAFF
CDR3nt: TGTGCCAGCATCAGGGGGGTCATCTCTACTGAAGCTTTCTTT

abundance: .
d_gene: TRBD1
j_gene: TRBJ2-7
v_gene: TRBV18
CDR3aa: CASSPGQGIIEQYF
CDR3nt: TGTGCCAGCTCACCGGGACAGGGAATCATCGAGCAGTACTTC

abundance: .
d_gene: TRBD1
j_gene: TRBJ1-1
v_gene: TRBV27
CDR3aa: CASSLDRGPGGTEAFF
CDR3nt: TGTGCCAGCAGTTTAGACAGGGGCCCTGGGGGCACTGAAGCTTTCTTT

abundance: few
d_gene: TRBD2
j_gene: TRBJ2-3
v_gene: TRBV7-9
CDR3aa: CASSLGPGGSTDTQYF
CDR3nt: TGTGCCAGCAGCTTAGGGCCGGGGGGAAGCACAGATACGCAGTATTTT

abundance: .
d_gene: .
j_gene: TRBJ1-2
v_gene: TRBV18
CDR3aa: CASSPRPGGGYTF
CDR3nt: TGTGCCAGCTCACCACGCCCCGGAGGGGGCTACACCTTC

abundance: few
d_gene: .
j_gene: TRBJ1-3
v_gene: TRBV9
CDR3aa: CASSPTAAPGNTIYF
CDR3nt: TGTGCCAGCAGCCCGACAGCTGCCCCTGGAAACACCATATATTTT

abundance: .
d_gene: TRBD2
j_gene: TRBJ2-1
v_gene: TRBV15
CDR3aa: CATSRGGISGVAQFF
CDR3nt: TGTGCCACCAGCAGGGGAGGGATTAGCGGCGTGGCGCAGTTCTTC

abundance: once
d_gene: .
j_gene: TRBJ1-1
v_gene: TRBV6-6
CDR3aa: CASRIQGNTEAFF
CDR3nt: TGTGCCAGCAGGATACAGGGGAACACTGAAGCTTTCTTT

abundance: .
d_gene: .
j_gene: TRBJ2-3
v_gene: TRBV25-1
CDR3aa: CASSVGATSTDTQYF
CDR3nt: TGTGCCAGCAGTGTGGGGGCGACTAGCACAGATACGCAGTATTTT

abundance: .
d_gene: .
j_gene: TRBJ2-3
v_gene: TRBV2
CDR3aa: CASSPGASTDTQYF
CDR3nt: TGTGCCAGCAGTCCAGGGGCTAGCACAGATACGCAGTATTTT

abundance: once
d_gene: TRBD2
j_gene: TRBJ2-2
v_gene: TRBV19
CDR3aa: CASNPQRGAGELFF
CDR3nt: TGTGCCAGTAACCCTCAGCGGGGGGCCGGGGAGCTGTTTTTT

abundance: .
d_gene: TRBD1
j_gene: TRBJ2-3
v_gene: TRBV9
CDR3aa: CASSVEGQGADTQYF
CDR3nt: TGTGCCAGCAGCGTAGAGGGACAGGGGGCAGATACGCAGTATTTT

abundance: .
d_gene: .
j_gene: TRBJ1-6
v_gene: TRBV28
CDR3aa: CASSSTVAYSPLHF
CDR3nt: TGTGCCAGCAGTTCTACAGTTGCTTATTCACCCCTCCACTTT

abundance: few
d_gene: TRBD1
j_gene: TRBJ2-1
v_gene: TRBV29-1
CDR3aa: CSVKGDSPVGQFF
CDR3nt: TGCAGCGTCAAGGGGGACAGTCCCGTAGGGCAGTTCTTC

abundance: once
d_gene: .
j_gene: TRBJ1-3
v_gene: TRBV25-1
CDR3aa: CASSWGGTRSGNTIYF
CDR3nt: TGTGCCAGCAGTTGGGGCGGGACTCGCTCTGGAAACACCATATATTTT

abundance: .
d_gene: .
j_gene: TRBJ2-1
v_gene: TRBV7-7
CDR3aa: CASSIDRRNEQFF
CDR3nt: TGTGCTAGCAGCATAGACAGGCGGAATGAGCAGTTCTTC

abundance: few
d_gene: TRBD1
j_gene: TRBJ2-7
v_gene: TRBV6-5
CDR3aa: CASSYAGQGYEQYF
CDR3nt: TGTGCCAGCAGTTACGCGGGACAGGGTTACGAGCAGTACTTC

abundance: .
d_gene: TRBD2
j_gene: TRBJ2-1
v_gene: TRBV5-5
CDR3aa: CASSRAGENYNEQFF
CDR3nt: TGTGCCAGCAGCAGAGCGGGAGAAAACTACAATGAGCAGTTCTTC

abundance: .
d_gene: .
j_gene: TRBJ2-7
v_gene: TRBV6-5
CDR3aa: CASSYSGGTYEQYF
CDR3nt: TGTGCCAGCAGTTACTCGGGAGGTACCTACGAGCAGTACTTC

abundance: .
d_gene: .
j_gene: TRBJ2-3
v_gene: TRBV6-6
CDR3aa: CASSYSTGTDTQYF
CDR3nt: TGTGCCAGCAGTTACTCAACGGGAACAGATACGCAGTATTTT

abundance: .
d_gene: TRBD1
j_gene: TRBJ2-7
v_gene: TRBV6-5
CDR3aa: CASSYGGTGGHEQYF
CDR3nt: TGTGCCAGCAGTTACGGAGGGACAGGGGGCCACGAGCAGTACTTC

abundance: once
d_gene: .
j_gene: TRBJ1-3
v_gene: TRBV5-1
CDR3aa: CASSFQGTTGNTIYF
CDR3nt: TGCGCCAGCAGCTTTCAGGGGACTACCGGAAACACCATATATTTT

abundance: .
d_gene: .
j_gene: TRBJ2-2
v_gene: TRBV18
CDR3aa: CASSPLPNTGELFF
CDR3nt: TGTGCCAGCTCACCACTCCCAAACACCGGGGAGCTGTTTTTT

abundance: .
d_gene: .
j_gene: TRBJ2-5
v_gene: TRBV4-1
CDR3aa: CASSQFPGHLQETQYF
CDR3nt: TGCGCCAGCAGCCAGTTCCCGGGACACCTCCAAGAGACCCAGTACTTC

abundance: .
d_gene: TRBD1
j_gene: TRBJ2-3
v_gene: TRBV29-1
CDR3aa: CSTTRDSSTDTQYF
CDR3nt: TGCAGCACAACCCGGGACAGCAGCACAGATACGCAGTATTTT

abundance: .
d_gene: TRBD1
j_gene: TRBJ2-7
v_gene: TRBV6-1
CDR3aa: CASSPPGQGAREQYF
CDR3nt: TGTGCCAGCAGTCCCCCGGGACAGGGGGCAAGGGAGCAGTACTTC

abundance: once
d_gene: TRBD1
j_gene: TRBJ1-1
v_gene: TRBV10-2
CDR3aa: CASKSTGGTEAFF
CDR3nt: TGCGCCAGCAAGTCTACAGGGGGGACTGAAGCTTTCTTT

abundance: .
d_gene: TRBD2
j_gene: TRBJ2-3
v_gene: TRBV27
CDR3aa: CASKRGGGGGDTQYF
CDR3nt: TGTGCCAGCAAACGGGGGGGAGGGGGTGGGGATACGCAGTATTTT

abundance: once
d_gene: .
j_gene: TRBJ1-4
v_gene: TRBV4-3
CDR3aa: CASSQGAEKLFF
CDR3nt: TGCGCCAGCAGCCAAGGGGCGGAAAAACTGTTTTTT

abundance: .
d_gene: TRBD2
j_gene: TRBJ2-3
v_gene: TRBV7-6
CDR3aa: CASSHPSGSVGDTQYF
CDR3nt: TGTGCCAGCAGCCACCCAAGCGGGAGTGTGGGAGATACGCAGTATTTT

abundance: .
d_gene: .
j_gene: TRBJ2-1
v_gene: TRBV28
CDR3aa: CASSSLAYNEQFF
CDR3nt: TGTGCCAGCAGTTCTCTAGCGTACAATGAGCAGTTCTTC

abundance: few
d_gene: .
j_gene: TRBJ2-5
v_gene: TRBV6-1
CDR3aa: CASSVASGEETQYF
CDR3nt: TGTGCCAGCAGTGTGGCGTCGGGAGAAGAGACCCAGTACTTC

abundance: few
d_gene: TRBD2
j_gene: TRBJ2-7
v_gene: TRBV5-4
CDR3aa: CASSLTGTSGGMQYF
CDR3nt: TGTGCCAGCAGCTTAACCGGGACTAGCGGGGGGATGCAGTACTTC

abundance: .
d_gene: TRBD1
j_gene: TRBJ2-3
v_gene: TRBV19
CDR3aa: CASSDSGRQGYF
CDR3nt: TGTGCCAGTAGTGATTCGGGTCGACAGGGGTATTTT

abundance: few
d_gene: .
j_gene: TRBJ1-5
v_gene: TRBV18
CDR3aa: CASSPSGGNQPQHF
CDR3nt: TGTGCCAGCTCACCGTCAGGGGGCAATCAGCCCCAGCATTTT

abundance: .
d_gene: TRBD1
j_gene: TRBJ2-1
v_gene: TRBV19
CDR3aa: CASSHTQGAQFF
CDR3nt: TGTGCCAGTAGTCACACACAGGGGGCGCAGTTCTTC

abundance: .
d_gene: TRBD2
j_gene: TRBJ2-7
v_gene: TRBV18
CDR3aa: CASSQSGTSGYYEQYF
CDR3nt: TGTGCCAGCTCACAATCCGGGACTAGCGGATATTACGAGCAGTACTTC